This is a list of T cell receptor beta chains from one sample in a study of T cells after yellow fever vaccination. TCRdb re-analysed the 5' RACE reads in MiXCR, keeping a single row per CDR3 protein. The table shows hundreds of thousands of distinct CDR3 sequences, with around 20% occurring only once. The specimen was PBMCs, collected before the yellow fever booster vaccination. These receptors originate from a man between 18 and 29 years old who received the YFV17D yellow fever vaccine. Both conserved end residues are part of each CDR3. A D gene is named only where the DNA matches it firmly. Clone size is stated in some rows and not others, as once, few, many or a class when expanded.

D gene,clone size,J gene,V gene,CDR3 protein,CDR3 DNA
NA,few,TRBJ1-1,TRBV10-3,CAISESGAGRVSGTEAFF,TGTGCCATCAGTGAGTCAGGCGCCGGTCGGGTATCGGGTACTGAAGCTTTCTTT
NA,NA,TRBJ2-6,TRBV5-1,CASSFGQSGANVLTF,TGCGCCAGCAGCTTTGGACAGTCTGGGGCCAACGTCCTGACTTTC
TRBD1,NA,TRBJ2-2,TRBV5-6,CASHRGSNTGELFF,TGTGCCAGCCACAGGGGATCGAACACCGGGGAGCTGTTTTTT
NA,NA,TRBJ2-7,TRBV6-5,CASRAIDQGSKEYF,TGTGCCAGCAGGGCGATCGATCAGGGTTCCAAGGAGTACTTC
TRBD2,NA,TRBJ2-3,TRBV7-8,CASSLRHATSGTDTQYF,TGTGCCAGCAGCTTAAGGCATGCGACTAGCGGCACAGATACGCAGTATTTT
NA,few,TRBJ2-5,TRBV6-2/TRBV6-3,CASSYWRGKETQYF,TGTGCCAGCAGTTACTGGCGGGGAAAAGAGACCCAGTACTTC
TRBD1,NA,TRBJ2-2,TRBV12-3/TRBV12-4,CASRPGRTGGSGELFF,TGTGCCAGCAGACCAGGCCGGACAGGGGGCTCCGGGGAGCTGTTTTTT
NA,NA,TRBJ2-3,TRBV4-2,CASSPKGGLYPDTQYF,TGTGCCAGCAGCCCAAAGGGTGGACTCTACCCAGATACGCAGTATTTT
NA,few,TRBJ2-1,TRBV11-1,CASSLRSTGKYNEQFF,TGTGCCAGCAGCTTACGTTCGACAGGAAAATACAATGAGCAGTTCTTC
NA,NA,TRBJ1-1,TRBV18,CASSPSMGVNTEAFF,TGTGCCAGCTCACCAAGTATGGGGGTAAACACTGAAGCTTTCTTT
NA,NA,TRBJ2-1,TRBV5-5,CASSLAPGRPTYNEQFF,TGTGCCAGCAGCTTGGCCCCGGGCAGGCCAACCTACAATGAGCAGTTCTTC
TRBD2,NA,TRBJ2-1,TRBV5-5,CASSLSLAGYNEQFF,TGTGCCAGCAGCTTGTCACTAGCGGGGTACAATGAGCAGTTCTTC
TRBD2,few,TRBJ2-2,TRBV7-6,CASSLGTSSTGELFF,TGTGCCAGCAGCTTGGGGACTAGCAGCACCGGGGAGCTGTTTTTT
NA,NA,TRBJ2-2,TRBV7-3,CASSPGRRNTGELFF,TGTGCCAGCAGCCCGGGACGGAGGAACACCGGGGAGCTGTTTTTT
NA,many,TRBJ2-3,TRBV7-9,CASSSRAEGGDTQYF,TGTGCCAGCAGCTCACGAGCGGAGGGTGGAGATACGCAGTATTTT
TRBD1,few,TRBJ2-3,TRBV7-9,CASAQGAGADTQYF,TGTGCCAGCGCCCAGGGGGCAGGGGCAGATACGCAGTATTTT
TRBD2,few,TRBJ2-3,TRBV4-3,CASSPGGGRIQDTQYF,TGCGCCAGCAGCCCCGGCGGGGGGCGAATTCAAGATACGCAGTATTTT
NA,NA,TRBJ2-1,TRBV28,CASSFWASSSYNEQFF,TGTGCCAGCAGTTTTTGGGCCTCGAGCTCCTACAATGAGCAGTTCTTC
TRBD1,NA,TRBJ2-5,TRBV7-9,CASSSPAGQGPQETQYF,TGTGCCAGCAGCTCACCGGCGGGACAGGGTCCCCAAGAGACCCAGTACTTC
NA,once,TRBJ1-2,TRBV7-8,CASSLAGAPGYTF,TGTGCCAGCAGCTTAGCGGGGGCGCCCGGCTACACCTTC
TRBD1,NA,TRBJ1-1,TRBV9,CASSVANRGSEAFF,TGTGCCAGCAGCGTAGCTAACAGGGGAAGTGAAGCTTTCTTT
NA,NA,TRBJ2-1,TRBV9,CASSVDGGPTMEQFF,TGTGCCAGCAGCGTAGACGGGGGGCCTACAATGGAGCAGTTCTTC
TRBD2,NA,TRBJ2-1,TRBV20-1,CSARDPLAGGPRNEQFF,TGCAGTGCTAGAGATCCGTTAGCGGGGGGGCCTCGCAATGAGCAGTTCTTC
NA,NA,TRBJ1-1,TRBV20-1,CSPDRSPTEAFF,TGCAGTCCTGACAGGTCCCCCACTGAAGCTTTCTTT
NA,few,TRBJ1-5,TRBV18,CASSPGANQPQHF,TGTGCCAGCTCACCGGGGGCAAATCAGCCCCAGCATTTT
TRBD2,NA,TRBJ2-3,TRBV4-2,CASSQAGTSGRSTDTQYF,TGTGCCAGCAGCCAGGCCGGGACTAGCGGGAGAAGCACAGATACGCAGTATTTT
NA,few,TRBJ2-5,TRBV7-2,CASSHNQETQYF,TGTGCCAGCAGCCACAACCAAGAGACCCAGTACTTC